The subject of this entry is one T cell receptor (beta chain). Its antigen is undetermined. This entry is derived from a study of monozygotic twins with inflammatory bowel disease. Study findings and constraints: The analysis did not separate different T cell subtypes.

The CDR3 runs 14 residues. For each CDR3 protein, TCRdb gives one entry from its re-call of the 5' RACE reads, without DNA. The table lists around 100,000 distinct CDR3 sequences. The sequenced sample was blood. This chain joins TRBV12-3 or TRBV12-4 and TRBJ2-3; TCRdb's assignment of TRBD2 cannot be checked, as there is no DNA. This receptor was identified in a human donor with ulcerative colitis or Crohn's disease, or a healthy co-twin of an affected twin (not recorded which). This CDR3 is CASSLGGRVDTQYF.